The 8 T cell receptor beta chains below come from one sample, sequenced in a study of cytomegalovirus exposure and HLA in healthy donors. Amplification used 60 Vbeta primers and 13 Jbeta primers. Repertoires were generated with immunoSEQ multiplex PCR, while TCRdb's copy carries only in-frame clones and drops some. The sample consists of 130,000 or so clones, 70% to 80% of them appearing once. The source material was PBMCs. These receptors originate from a woman aged 55-75 years in good health and CMV-seronegative.

The rearrangement joins TRBV21-1 to TRBJ2-1; the table's D gene call, TRBD2, was not cross checked with the DNA. TRBV21-1 is described as a pseudogene. This CDR3 is built from 20 residues. CDR3 in amino acids: CASSKDCPLGLAGPYNEQFF. DNA of the CDR3: TGTGCCAGCAGCAAAGACTGCCCGCTGGGGCTAGCGGGCCCATACAATGAGCAGTTCTTC.

On this clone: Additional DNA sequences in this sample encode the identical CDR3. The rearrangement joins TRBV28 to TRBJ2-5, with 9 bases that match TRBD1. The CDR3 is 13 amino acids. J lost 5 bases, V lost 6 bases, and 4 bases had no gene match. Germline values: CDR1 MDHEN, CDR2 SYDVKM. CDR3 region: CASSRTGEETQYF. Written as DNA, the CDR3 is TGTGCCAGCAGCCGGACAGGGGAGGAGACCCAGTACTTC.

This chain uses TRBV4-1 with TRBJ1-2, with a tentative D call TRBD1 (5 bases). V dropped 4 bases and J dropped 4 bases, with 25 bases sitting between them. The germline V gene encodes CDR1 MGHRA and CDR2 YSYEKL. The CDR3 totals 18 residues. The CDR3 here is CASSPSPVQGGAAYGYTF. The CDR3 bases are TGCGCCAGCAGCCCGTCCCCGGTGCAGGGTGGCGCGGCCTATGGCTACACCTTC.

The chain has TRBV7-6 and TRBJ2-3; 10 bases match TRBD2. There are 15 residues in the CDR3. CDR1 SGHVS and CDR2 FNYEAQ come from the germline V gene. After removal of 5 bases from V and 1 base from J, the junction contained 3 bases not matched to a gene. CDR3 DNA: TGTGCCAGCAGCGCCACTAGCGGGGGCACAGATACGCAGTATTTT. This gives the protein CASSATSGGTDTQYF.

This clone was observed a few times. The chain couples TRBV5-4 to TRBJ1-1; TRBD1 matches 8 bases. Germline CDR1 and CDR2: SGHNT and YYREEE (reference sequence). This CDR3 contains 14 residues. The V segment lost 4 bases and the J segment 0 bases; nucleotides outside the gene matches: 2. The chain's CDR3 is CASSEGQVNTEAFF. The CDR3, as DNA: TGTGCCAGCAGCGAGGGACAGGTGAACACTGAAGCTTTCTTT.

This clone showed up just a few times. The chain links TRBV10-3 to TRBJ2-1; D is possibly TRBD2 (5 bases). CDR3 length equals 15 residues. Germline loops: CDR1 ENHRY, CDR2 SYGVKD. V was clipped by 7 bases and J by 3 bases, with 16 bases between them. The CDR3 coding sequence is TGTGCCATCACTGACTCCAGCGGCGTCTACAATGAGCAGTTCTTC. Translated, it gives CAITDSSGVYNEQFF.

This clone has only a few counts. The V and J genes are TRBV28 and TRBJ2-7, with unresolved D. The CDR3 covers 14 residues. Germline values: CDR1 MDHEN, CDR2 SYDVKM. Trimming removed 7 bases at V and 1 base at J, with 14 bases between. The CDR3 loop reads CASTPSGFSYEQYF. CDR3 in DNA: TGTGCCAGCACCCCCTCGGGTTTTTCCTACGAGCAGTACTTC.

Comment on this clone: The junction departs from germline at one end; a sequencing error may be responsible. The V call is TRBV7-9, the J call TRBJ2-7, with D perhaps matching TRBD2 (6 bases). From germline, CDR1 is SEHNR and CDR2 FQNEAQ (reference sequence). The CDR3 consists of 16 residues. CDR3 in amino acids: CSSSIKRAADSYEQYF. The CDR3 region has the DNA TGTTCCAGCAGCATCAAGCGGGCGGCAGACTCCTACGAGCAGTACTTC.